The 6 T cell receptor beta chains below all came from one sample that was sequenced in a study of regulatory T cells in long-lasting Graves disease. In building TCR beta libraries, iRepertoire HTBI primers were used together with Arm-PCR of CDR3 regions. TCRdb re-called the multiplex PCR reads through MiXCR, storing one row per CDR3 protein. The sample records roughly 400,000 distinct CDR3 sequences, under 25% being singletons. The time point is: persistent/refractory GD, antithyroid drugs over 5 years with positive TRAb. Scientists built the TCR library using RNA that was extracted from PBMCs. This sample comprised peripheral blood mononuclear cells (PBMCs), obtained when the disease was refractory, from a patient treated with antithyroid drugs. The receptors were sampled from a female donor with Graves disease.

This clonotype occurred many times. CDR3 in DNA: TGTGCCAGCAGCTTAGATCGAGGGAAACTGTTTTTT. This translates into CASSLDRGKLFF. The chain recombines TRBV7-8 with TRBJ1-4; D gene unclear. Trimming stripped 1 base from V and 11 bases from J, with 8 bases between. This CDR3 has 12 residues. CDR1 SGHVS and CDR2 FQNEAQ come from the germline V gene.

The rearrangement uses TRBV4-1 and TRBJ1-2; D call uncertain. CDR3 length: 14 residues. Germline V lookup: CDR1 MGHRA, CDR2 YSYEKL. The ends were cut back, 1 base at V and 10 bases at J, with 16 bases in the middle. The CDR3 nucleotides are TGCGCCAGCAGCCAAGCTCATATTGGACTCAACTACACCTTC. This codes for CASSQAHIGLNYTF.

This clonotype has a count of ten or more. This chain joins TRBV12-3 or TRBV12-4 and TRBJ2-5; TRBD2 matches 16 bases. Trimming cost V 3 bases and J 2 bases; bases outside gene matches: 6. This CDR3 spans 18 amino acids. CDR3 coding DNA: TGTGCCAGCAGTTTGGGGACTAGCGGGAGGGGGTGGCAAGAGACCCAGTACTTC. It encodes CASSLGTSGRGWQETQYF.

This clonotype has ten or more counts. J is TRBJ2-5 and V is TRBV7-9, with a possible D match to TRBD2 (5 bases). CDR1 SEHNR and CDR2 FQNEAQ come from the germline V gene (reference sequence). The CDR3 spans 13 residues. V dropped 4 bases and J dropped 7 bases, with 13 bases sitting between them. The CDR3 spells CASSSLGEVTQYF. The CDR3 DNA is TGTGCCAGCAGCTCTCTGGGAGAGGTGACCCAGTACTTC.

The V gene is TRBV11-3, the J gene TRBJ2-3; 7 bases map to TRBD2. The germline gives CDR1 SGHNT, CDR2 YENEEA. This CDR3 is built from 16 residues. The J segment lost 4 bases and the V segment lost 1 base, leaving 8 bases of the junction unmatched. The CDR3 bases are TGTGCCAGCAGCTTAGCGGACGGGAGCGGGGCAGATACGCAGTATTTT. Translating it yields CASSLADGSGADTQYF.

The table lists this clonotype with many counts. The chain links TRBV12-3 or TRBV12-4 to TRBJ2-2; TRBD2 aligns across 12 bases. This CDR3 comprises 17 residues. V trimming: 3 bases; J trimming: 6 bases; junction bases outside the gene matches: 8. CDR3 loop: CASSLGGLAGGAGELFF. CDR3 DNA: TGTGCCAGCAGTTTGGGGGGTCTAGCGGGAGGGGCCGGGGAGCTGTTTTTT.